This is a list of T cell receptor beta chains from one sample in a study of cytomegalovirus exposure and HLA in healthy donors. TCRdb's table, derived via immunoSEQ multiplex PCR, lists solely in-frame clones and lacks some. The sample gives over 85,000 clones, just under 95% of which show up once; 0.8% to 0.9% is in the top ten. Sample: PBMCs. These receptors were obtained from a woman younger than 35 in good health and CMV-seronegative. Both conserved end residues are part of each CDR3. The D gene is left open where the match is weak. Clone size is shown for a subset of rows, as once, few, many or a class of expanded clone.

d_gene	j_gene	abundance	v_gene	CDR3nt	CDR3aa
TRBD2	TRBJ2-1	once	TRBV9	TGTGCCAGCAGAGAGGGGAGCGGGGGTGAGCAGTTCTTC	CASREGSGGEQFF
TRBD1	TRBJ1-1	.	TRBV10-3	TGTGCCATCAGACAGGGGCAAGTAGTCACTGAAGCTTTCTTT	CAIRQGQVVTEAFF
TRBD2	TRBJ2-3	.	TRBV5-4	TGTGCCAGCAGCGTGGGACTAGCGGGGGGCACGCAGTATTTT	CASSVGLAGGTQYF
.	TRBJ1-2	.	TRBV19	TGTGCCAGTAGTATAGCCTTGTCAGAATCCCATGGCTACACCTTC	CASSIALSESHGYTF
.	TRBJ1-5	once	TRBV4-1	TGCGCCAGCAGCCAAGATCCGGGGAATAGCAATCAGCCCCAGCATTTT	CASSQDPGNSNQPQHF
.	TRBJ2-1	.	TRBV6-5	TGTGCCAGCAGTGAAGGACTGTTTGAGCAGTTCTTC	CASSEGLFEQFF
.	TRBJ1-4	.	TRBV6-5	TGTGCCAGCAGCTCCCCACAGGGTTTAGGAGAAAAACTGTTTTTT	CASSSPQGLGEKLFF
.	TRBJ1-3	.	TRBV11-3	TGTGCCAGCAGCCCCCCTCGGGAAAAGGGAAACACCATATATTTT	CASSPPREKGNTIYF
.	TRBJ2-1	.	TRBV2	TGTGCCAGCACCCGGACAGTGGCTTTCGATGAGCAGTTCTTC	CASTRTVAFDEQFF
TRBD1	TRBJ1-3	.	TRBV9	TGTGCCAGCAGCGGAGACAGGGCTGAGGGAAACACCATATATTTT	CASSGDRAEGNTIYF
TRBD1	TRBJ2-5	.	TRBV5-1	TGCGCCAGCAGCGGCAGGGGGTTGGGGCAAGAGACCCAGTACTTC	CASSGRGLGQETQYF
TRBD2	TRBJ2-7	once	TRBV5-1	TGCGCCAGCAGCCGGGGACTAGCTAACGAGCAGTACTTC	CASSRGLANEQYF
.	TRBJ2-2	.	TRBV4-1	TGCGCCAGCAGCCAAGATCAGACTGGGGCCACCGGGGAGCTGTTTTTT	CASSQDQTGATGELFF
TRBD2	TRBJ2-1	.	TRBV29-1	TGCAGCGTGGTGGGACTAGCGGGGGCTCCTTCCTACAATGAGCAGTTCTTC	CSVVGLAGAPSYNEQFF
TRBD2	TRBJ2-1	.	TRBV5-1	TGCGCCAGCAGTTGGAGACTAGCGGGGGCATACAATGAGCAGTTCTTC	CASSWRLAGAYNEQFF
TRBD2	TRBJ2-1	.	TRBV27	TGTGCCAGCAGTTTACAGACTAGCAGCGATGAGCAGTTCTTC	CASSLQTSSDEQFF
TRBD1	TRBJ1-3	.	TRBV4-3	TGCGCCAGCAGCCCAAAGGGGGCTTCTGTCCTCTCTGGAAACACCATATATTTT	CASSPKGASVLSGNTIYF
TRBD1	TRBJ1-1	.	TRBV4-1	TGCGCCAGCAGCCCCCGGACAGGGTCTATGAACACTGAAGCTTTCTTT	CASSPRTGSMNTEAFF
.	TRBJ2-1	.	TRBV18	TGTGCCAGCTCACAGACGGATAGCAACAATGAGCAGTTCTTC	CASSQTDSNNEQFF
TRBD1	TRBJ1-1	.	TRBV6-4	TGTGCCAGCAGTGAGACAGGGGACACTGAAGCTTTCTTT	CASSETGDTEAFF
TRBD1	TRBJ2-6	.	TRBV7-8	TGTGCCAGCAGCGCGGGACAGGCCCTGGACTCTGGGGCCAACGTCCTGACTTTC	CASSAGQALDSGANVLTF
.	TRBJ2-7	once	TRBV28	TGTGCCAGCAGTTTAGCACAGGGGAGGTCCTACGAGCAGTACTTC	CASSLAQGRSYEQYF
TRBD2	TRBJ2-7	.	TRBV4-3	TGCGCCAGCAGCCAAGATCGGGGGGGGGCCTACGAGCAGTACTTC	CASSQDRGGAYEQYF
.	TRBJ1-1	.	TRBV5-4	TGTGCCAGCACCCCCGGGGAGCGGACTGAAGCTTTCTTT	CASTPGERTEAFF
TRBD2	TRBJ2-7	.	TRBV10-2	TGCGCCAGCAGTGAGCGGACTAGCGGGGCAGGTGAGCAGTACTTC	CASSERTSGAGEQYF
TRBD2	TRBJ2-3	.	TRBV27	TGTGCCAGCAGGGAGCGGGATTACACAGATACGCAGTATTTT	CASRERDYTDTQYF
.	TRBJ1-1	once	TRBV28	TGTGCCAGCAGTCCACGGGTTTACACTGAAGCTTTCTTT	CASSPRVYTEAFF
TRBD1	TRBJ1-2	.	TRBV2	TGTGCCAGCAGTGAAGCGCTTCTTGGGACAGGGGGTGGCTACACCTTC	CASSEALLGTGGGYTF
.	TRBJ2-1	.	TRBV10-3	TGTGCCATCGAGACCGGCGGTGGCTCCTACAATGAGCAGTTCTTC	CAIETGGGSYNEQFF
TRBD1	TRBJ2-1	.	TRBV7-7	TGTGCTAGCAGCTACGGACAGGGGGCCTACAATGAGCAGTTCTTC	CASSYGQGAYNEQFF
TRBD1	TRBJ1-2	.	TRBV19	TGTGCCAGTAGTCCCCGGGACAGGGGGGTCTACACCTTC	CASSPRDRGVYTF
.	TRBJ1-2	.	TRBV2	TGTGCCAGCAGAAAGGACAGAAACTATGGCTACACCTTC	CASRKDRNYGYTF
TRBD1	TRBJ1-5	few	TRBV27	TGTGCCAGCAGTGTCACAGGGGGCGCAGGCAATCAGCCCCAGCATTTT	CASSVTGGAGNQPQHF
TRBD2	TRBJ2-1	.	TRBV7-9	TGTGCCAGCAGCCCCCCCCGGGCGGGAGCCAATGAGCAGTTCTTC	CASSPPRAGANEQFF
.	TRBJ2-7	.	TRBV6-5	TGTGCCAGCAGTTACTCGGGCCGGCTTACTGACGAGCAGTACTTC	CASSYSGRLTDEQYF
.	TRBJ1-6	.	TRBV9	TGTGCCAGCAGAGAATTGGACAGAGAAAATTCACCCCTCCACTTT	CASRELDRENSPLHF
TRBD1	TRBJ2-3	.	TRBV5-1	TGCGCCAGCACCTCCGGGACAGGGTTCACAGATACGCAGTATTTT	CASTSGTGFTDTQYF
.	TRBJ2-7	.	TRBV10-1	TGCGCCAGCAGTGATAGTCAGGGAACCTACGAGCAGTACTTC	CASSDSQGTYEQYF
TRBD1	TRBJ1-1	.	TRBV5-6	TGTGCCAGCAGCTTATACAGGGGCTCTGAAGCTTTCTTT	CASSLYRGSEAFF
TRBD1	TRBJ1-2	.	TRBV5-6	TGTGCCTCCGACTACAGCCAGGGACAGGGGGACTATGGCTACACCTTC	CASDYSQGQGDYGYTF
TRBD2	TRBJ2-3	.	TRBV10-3	TGTGCCATCAGAGCGGGGGGGCCCGAGGATACGCAGTATTTT	CAIRAGGPEDTQYF
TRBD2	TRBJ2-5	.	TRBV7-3	TGTGCCAGCAGCTTAAAACTAGTCGGGGGAGGGGAGACCCAGTACTTC	CASSLKLVGGGETQYF
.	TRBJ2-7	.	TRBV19	TGTGCCAGTAGTGCGGCGGACAGCTCCTACGAGCAGTACTTC	CASSAADSSYEQYF
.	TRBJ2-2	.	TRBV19	TGTGCCAGTAGCCCCCCCGGCGGCACGGGGGACACCGGGGAGCTGTTTTTT	CASSPPGGTGDTGELFF
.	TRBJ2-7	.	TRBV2	TGTGCCAGCAGTGAAGCGCGGGCCTTAGGTCACGAGCAGTACTTC	CASSEARALGHEQYF
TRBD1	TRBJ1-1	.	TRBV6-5	TGTGCCAGCCATCAGGGACAGGCGACTGAAGCTTTCTTT	CASHQGQATEAFF
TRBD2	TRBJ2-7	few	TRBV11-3	TGTGCCAGCAGCCAGACCGGGACTAGCTTAACGTCGAACTACGAGCAGTACTTC	CASSQTGTSLTSNYEQYF
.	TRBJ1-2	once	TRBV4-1	TGCGCCAGCAGCCAAGTGGAGGGCGCTAGCTATGGCTACACCTTC	CASSQVEGASYGYTF
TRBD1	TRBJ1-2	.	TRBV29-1	TGCAGCGTTGAACAAGCCCCGGGACAGGGGAAAGCACGCTATGGCTACACCTTC	CSVEQAPGQGKARYGYTF
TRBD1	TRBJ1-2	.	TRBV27	TGTGCCAGCAGTTCCGGGACAGTTAGTGAGTATGGCTACACCTTC	CASSSGTVSEYGYTF
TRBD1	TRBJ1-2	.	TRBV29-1	TGCAGCGTCCAGTCTGGACAGGGTAATTATGGCTACACCTTC	CSVQSGQGNYGYTF
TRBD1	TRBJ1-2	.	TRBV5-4	TGTGCCAGCAGCGTCCGGGACAGGGGCACCTATGGCTACACCTTC	CASSVRDRGTYGYTF
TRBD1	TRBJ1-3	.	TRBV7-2	TGTGCCAGCAGCTTAGGGGACAGCCCCATATATTTT	CASSLGDSPIYF
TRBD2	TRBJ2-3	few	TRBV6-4	TGTGCCAGCAGTGACTCGCGGGGGGAAGCAGATACGCAGTATTTT	CASSDSRGEADTQYF
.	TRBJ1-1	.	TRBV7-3	TGTGCCAGCAGCGTAAGGGGGGACAACACTGAAGCTTTCTTT	CASSVRGDNTEAFF
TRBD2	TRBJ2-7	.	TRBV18	TGTGCCAGCTCCTCTATCTCCTTAGCGGGAGGTCGCTACGAGCAGTACTTC	CASSSISLAGGRYEQYF
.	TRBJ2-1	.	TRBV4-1	TGCGCCAGCAGCCAAGACTGGCGGGACAGCTTTTACAATGAGCAGTTCTTC	CASSQDWRDSFYNEQFF
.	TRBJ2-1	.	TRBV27	TGTGCCAGCAGTTTATCAGGCGGGGGCAACTACAATGAGCAGTTCTTC	CASSLSGGGNYNEQFF
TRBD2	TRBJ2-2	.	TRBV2	TGTGCCAGCTCCCCGGGGCGGGGGAACGGGGAGCTGTTTTTT	CASSPGRGNGELFF